Listed below are T cell receptor beta chains from one sample, sequenced in a study of shared clonotypes between healthy human individuals. Clones were sequenced by immunoSEQ multiplex PCR, and TCRdb holds only the in-frame ones, with some missing. The data contain approximately 2,200,000 clones, under 95% of them singletons. The specimen was naive CD8+ T cells from PBMCs. These receptors were taken from a man aged 18-30 years in good health. Some clones in this sample may be carry-over from other donors' samples. The conserved cysteine and the conserved F or W are not part of the CDR3 here. The order of the fields is V gene, J gene, CDR3 protein.

V: TRBV15
J: TRBJ2-2
CDR3: ATSRTSLEELF

V: TRBV5-6
J: TRBJ2-1
CDR3: ASTHGTPEGVEQF

V: TRBV7-8
J: TRBJ2-1
CDR3: ASSSTIRLAGGIDEQF

V: TRBV11-1
J: TRBJ2-3
CDR3: ASSPGRLTDTQY

V: TRBV4-1
J: TRBJ1-5
CDR3: ASSQVLGAQPQH

V: TRBV7-9
J: TRBJ2-7
CDR3: ASSLDRGDEQY

V: TRBV10-1
J: TRBJ2-7
CDR3: ASSESGPYEQY

V: TRBV9
J: TRBJ2-7
CDR3: ASSVGVDSAYYEQY

V: TRBV4-3
J: TRBJ2-7
CDR3: ASSQAARMSPYEQY

V: TRBV15
J: TRBJ2-7
CDR3: ATSRTGLYSYEQY

V: TRBV6-5
J: TRBJ1-2
CDR3: ASSYSGEGYT

V: TRBV19
J: TRBJ2-7
CDR3: ASRPTGGTSYYEQY

V: TRBV2
J: TRBJ1-5
CDR3: ASSESRGSNQPQH

V: TRBV5-1
J: TRBJ1-1
CDR3: ASQGTRTEAF

V: TRBV5-6
J: TRBJ2-1
CDR3: ASSLRVRLQGDEQF

V: TRBV13
J: TRBJ1-2
CDR3: ASSLGKGGYGYT

V: TRBV25-1
J: TRBJ2-5
CDR3: ASSELEEERFGAQY

V: TRBV4-1
J: TRBJ2-7
CDR3: ASSTSIGPGVEQY